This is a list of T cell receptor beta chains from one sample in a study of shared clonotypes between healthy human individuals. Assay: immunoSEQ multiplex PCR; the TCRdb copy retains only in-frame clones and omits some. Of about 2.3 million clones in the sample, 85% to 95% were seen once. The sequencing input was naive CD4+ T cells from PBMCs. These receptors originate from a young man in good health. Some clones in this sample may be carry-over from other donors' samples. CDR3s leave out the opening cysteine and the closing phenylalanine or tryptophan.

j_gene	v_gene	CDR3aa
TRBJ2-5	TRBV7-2	ASSLGIVYQETQY
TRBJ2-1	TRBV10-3	AISPGPIGQF
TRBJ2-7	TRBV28	ASRGAGAILDYEQY
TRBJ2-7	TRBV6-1	ASRLGGDYSYEQY
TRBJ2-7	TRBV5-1	ASRPGTGGFEQY
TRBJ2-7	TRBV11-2	ASSFRRDRGYEQY
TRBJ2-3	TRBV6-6	ASSYSSGRADTQY
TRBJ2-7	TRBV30	AWGTGGEQY
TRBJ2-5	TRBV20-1	SALNSETQY
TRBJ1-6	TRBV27	ASSLLGQGEDSPLH
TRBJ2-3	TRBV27	ASSPQSADTQY
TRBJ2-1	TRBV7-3	ASSYDSLSYNEQF
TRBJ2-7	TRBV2	ASSEGTRQGTYEQY
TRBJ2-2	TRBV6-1	ASSARPRGFTGELF
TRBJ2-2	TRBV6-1	ASSGTSGSPSTGELF
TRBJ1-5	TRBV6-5	ASRPSSNQPQH
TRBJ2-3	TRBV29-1	SVFGAGGPTDTQY
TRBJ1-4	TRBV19	ASSMRGTGDAGEKLF
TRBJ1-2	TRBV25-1	ASSDRWRGYGYT
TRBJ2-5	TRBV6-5	ASSLGGRQETQY
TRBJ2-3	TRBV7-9	ASSLELADTDTQY
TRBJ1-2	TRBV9	ASSPVGGSYGYT
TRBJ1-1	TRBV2	ASSDRGTNTEAF
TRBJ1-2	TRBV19	ASSNTGLSLYGYT
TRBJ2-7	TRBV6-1	ASRGQGSYEQY
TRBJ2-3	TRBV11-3	ASSSRVGADTQY
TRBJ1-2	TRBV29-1	SVGRDRVSGYT
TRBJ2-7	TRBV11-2	ASSPGLTSYEQY
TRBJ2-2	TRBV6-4	ASGNTGELF
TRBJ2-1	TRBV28	ASSSNYNEQF
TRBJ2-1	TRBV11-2	ASSLGQVTYNEQF
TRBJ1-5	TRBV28	ASSLFSRENQPQH
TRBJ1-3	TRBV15	ATQHDRVSGNTIY
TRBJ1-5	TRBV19	ASLRGAFGQPQH
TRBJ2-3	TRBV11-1	ASSLGLAGGDTQY
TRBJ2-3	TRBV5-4	ASKVSGGRGREDTQY
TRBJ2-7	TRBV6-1	ATNRGTPGLQQY
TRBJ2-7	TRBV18	ASSPDTPATNLRGQY
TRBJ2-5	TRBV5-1	ASSLVAGGAETQY
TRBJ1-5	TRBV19	ASRTTRDGVIRNPPQH
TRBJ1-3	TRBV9	ASSVNGRPTIY